This T cell receptor beta chain was sequenced for a study of blood T cell repertoires in COVID-19. In the study overall: COVID-19 samples from acute and convalescent phases originated in the United States, Italy and Spain. From T cells, B-cell-depleted T cells, or PBMCs came the material, which was cDNA or gDNA.

Looked up from germline, CDR1 is SNHLY and CDR2 is FYNNEI. Trimming took 6 bases from V and 6 from J; bases not matched to a gene: 3. CDR3 length: 13 amino acids. In the case of this clone: Other DNA sequences from this sample encode an identical CDR3 as well.

In the authors' methods: Estimated nucleated cell counts came from reference gene primer amplification. TCRdb's table, derived via immunoSEQ multiplex PCR, lists solely in-frame clones and lacks some. V, J and clone size are those of that table, while D and trimming were read from the DNA. The sample yields approximately 140,000 clones, about four fifths seen once. The material sequenced was peripheral blood. This sequence originates from a human donor with acute or convalescent COVID-19. The donor label of this sample is uncertain. The V and J genes are TRBV2 and TRBJ1-5; TRBD1 aligns across 9 bases. The CDR3 here is CASRDRGGQPQHF. The CDR3 nucleotides read TGTGCCAGCAGGGACAGGGGAGGTCAGCCCCAGCATTTT.